This T cell receptor beta chain was identified during a study of PD-1 blockade in classical Hodgkin lymphoma. Data came from immunoSEQ multiplex PCR; TCRdb stores just in-frame clones and leaves some out. The table records about 24,000 clones, over 60% of them present only once. This clone was picked up a small number of times. Its cognate antigen is unknown. Study-level findings and limits: Compared with baseline, CD4+ but not CD8+ TCR diversity had risen significantly by C4D1. Newly diagnosed patients were reported to start with lower TCR diversity than healthy donors.

Relapses following autologous stem cell transplantation were seen in all patients, with brentuximab vedotin exposure varying. This CDR3 is built from 16 residues. From germline, CDR1 is SGHDN and CDR2 FVKESK. Losses at the gene ends were 5 bases for V and 6 bases for J; bases not matched to a gene: 13. The source material was peripheral blood mononuclear cells (PBMCs), sampled before the second cycle of nivolumab. This receptor was obtained from a human donor with classical Hodgkin lymphoma. This chain uses TRBV14 with TRBJ2-1, with TRBD2 matching 7 bases. The CDR3 nucleotides read TGTGCCAGCAGCACAAGGGGCGCGGGAGTACGCAATGAGCAGTTCTTC. This codes for CASSTRGAGVRNEQFF.